This TCR beta chain stems from a study of T-cell memory formation after mild COVID-19. For the study at large: TCR clusters were largely donor specific. General observations from the study: Clones from the second wave (peaking day 37) had unconfirmed SARS-CoV-2 specificity. Chiefly within CM and EM were the contracting CD4+ clones; CD8+ ones were within EMRA. Later expanders leaned toward CD4+, whereas clones contracting from day 15 to 85 were balanced CD4/CD8.

CDR1 is SGHRS, CDR2 YFSETQ, per germline. V lost 0 bases, J lost 8 bases, and 17 bases lay in between. The CDR3 sequence is 15 residues long. Concerning this clonotype itself: The antigen is undetermined.

TCRdb re-called the 5' RACE reads with MiXCR, one entry per CDR3 protein. Of 360,000 or so distinct CDR3 sequences in the sample, 28% were seen once. The sequencing input was PBMCs or a T cell subset sorted from them (not recorded which). The chain couples TRBV5-1 to TRBJ1-2; D is undetermined. The sequence was collected from an adult woman who had mild COVID-19 (a few samples of this study predate the infection). Cell type and time point are not known. CDR3 sequence: CASSLELRSHEGYTF. The CDR3 DNA follows: TGCGCCAGCAGCTTGGAGTTACGGAGTCACGAAGGCTACACCTTC.